The present T cell receptor beta chain was sequenced within a study of T cell responses to AZD1222 COVID-19 vaccine. Study-level background: Whether given at about 4 or about 12 weeks, second doses were pooled.

Repertoires were generated with immunoSEQ multiplex PCR, while TCRdb's copy carries only in-frame clones and drops some. Altogether about 140,000 clones are present, around 91% being singletons, with the ten largest covering roughly 1.7%. Broader study findings: In a largely white British group with more females than males, clonal diversity was possibly underestimated. Spike-specific TCR repertoires showed rising breadth and depth after two AZD1222 doses. Along spike, vaccine-associated CD4 TCRs were found throughout, with dominance at 160-218 and 743-854.

This CDR3 comprises 15 residues. Germline loops: CDR1 SGHTS, CDR2 YDEGEE. V gave up 4 bases and J gave up 0 bases; unmatched junction bases: 7. Concerning this clone: The target antigen is unknown.

This material consisted of peripheral blood, taken on day 0 of AZD1222 vaccination. The clonotype comes from an adult in good health. J is TRBJ2-7 and V is TRBV5-8; TRBD2 aligns across 7 bases. DNA of the CDR3: TGTGCCAGCAGCCGCACAGGCGGGAGCTCCTACGAGCAGTACTTC. It codes for CASSRTGGSSYEQYF.